The 9 T cell receptor beta chains below come from one sample, sequenced in a study of glioma-infiltrating T cells after dendritic cell vaccination. Indicated time point: after dendritic cell vaccination, including at tumor progression/relapse. The protocol was immunoSEQ multiplex PCR, while the TCRdb copy is restricted to in-frame clones and leaves out a portion. The sample carries around 90,000 clones, about 81% recorded once. This sample comprised blood, obtained after dendritic cell vaccination. The source is a human donor with glioblastoma.

V usage is TRBV7-3 and J usage is TRBJ2-1, with 7 bases aligning to TRBD2. The ends lost 5 bases at V and 8 bases at J; junction bases unmatched: 9. The CDR3 length is 14 residues. From germline, CDR1 is SGHTA and CDR2 FQGTGA. As DNA, the CDR3 is TGTGCCAGCAGCCGCAAAGGTACTAGCGATGAGCAGTTCTTC. This sequence encodes CASSRKGTSDEQFF.

The chain joins TRBV20-1 to TRBJ2-5; the D gene is possibly TRBD2 (6 bases). Germline assignment: CDR1 DFQATT and CDR2 SNEGSKA (reference sequence). The CDR3 has 11 residues. Between the trimmed V and J ends, which lost 3 bases and 4 bases, there was a span of 6 bases. CDR3 region: CSARGGETQYF. The CDR3 DNA reads as TGCAGTGCTAGGGGGGGAGAGACCCAGTACTTC.

The rearrangement uses TRBV4-1 and TRBJ2-6; 11 nucleotides match TRBD1. The CDR3 covers 15 residues. The germline V gene has CDR1 MGHRA and CDR2 YSYEKL. After removal of 6 bases from V and 3 bases from J, the junction contained 1 base not matched to a gene. The CDR3 DNA reads as TGCGCCAGCAGGGACAGGGGGCTTGGGGCCAACGTCCTGACTTTC. It translates to CASRDRGLGANVLTF.

The rearrangement uses TRBV5-1 and TRBJ2-2; 8 nucleotides align to TRBD1. Trimming took 4 bases from V and 6 from J; bases not matched to a gene: 8. Germline V CDR1 and CDR2: SGHRS, YFSETQ. The CDR3 has 15 residues. The CDR3 region is CASSKDRAVAGELFF. CDR3 in DNA: TGCGCCAGCAGCAAGGACAGGGCGGTCGCCGGGGAGCTGTTTTTT. The complete variable domain, with remaining parts taken from reference TRBV5-1 and TRBJ2-2, reads KAGVTQTPRYLIKTRGQQVTLSCSPISGHRSVSWYQQTPGQGLQFLFEYFSETQRNKGNFPGRFSGRQFSNSRSEMNVSTLELGDSALYLCASSKDRAVAGELFFGEGSRLTVL.

DNA of the CDR3: TGTGCCAGCGGCCCGTCGGGCGGGACTCTGTCCCCGTCCTACGAGCAGTACGTC. Protein sequence: CASGPSGGTLSPSYEQYV. This chain uses TRBV27 with TRBJ2-7, with D possibly being TRBD2 (6 bases). V shed 8 bases and J shed 1 base, with 27 bases lying between them. The length of the CDR3 is 18 residues. The germline CDR1 and CDR2 sequences are MNHEY and SMNVEV (reference sequence).

The chain employs TRBV19 and TRBJ2-1; 12 bases are a match to TRBD2. The ends lost 5 bases at V and 3 bases at J; junction bases unmatched: 11. Germline values: CDR1 LNHDA, CDR2 SQIVND (reference sequence). The CDR3 runs 18 residues. The CDR3 sequence is CASSPGLAGGVNYNEQFF. In DNA form, the CDR3 reads TGTGCCAGTAGTCCCGGTCTAGCGGGAGGGGTAAACTACAATGAGCAGTTCTTC.

The chain recombines TRBV27 with TRBJ1-4; D unclear. Germline loops: CDR1 MNHEY, CDR2 SMNVEV (reference sequence). The CDR3 consists of 15 residues. The V end was cut by 6 bases, the J end by 4 bases, with 15 bases between. The CDR3 DNA is TGTGCCAGCAGGCCCAACACAGTGGGTAATGAAAAACTGTTTTTT. It yields the protein CASRPNTVGNEKLFF.

The V gene is TRBV6-5, the J gene TRBJ1-1; 7 nucleotides line up with TRBD1. CDR1 and CDR2 (germline): MNHEY, SVGAGI. The CDR3 has 13 residues. Trimming cost V 8 bases and J 0 bases; bases outside gene matches: 3. CDR3 in amino acids: CASGGQLNTEAFF. CDR3 nucleotides: TGTGCCAGCGGGGGACAGTTGAACACTGAAGCTTTCTTT.

The chain carries TRBV6-4 and TRBJ1-5; perhaps TRBD1 as D (6 bases). CDR1 and CDR2 from the germline V gene are MRHNA and SNTAGT. This CDR3 contains 15 residues. V dropped 2 bases and J dropped 6 bases, with 14 bases sitting between them. The CDR3 protein is CASSDPRGVSQPQHF. The DNA of the CDR3 is TGTGCCAGCAGTGACCCCAGGGGCGTGAGTCAGCCCCAGCATTTT.